The 20 T cell receptor beta chains presented below share a single source sample, sequenced in a study of CD8+ T cells in alopecia areata (dated by TCRdb to the late 2010s). The intended sense of this specimen's time point label: baseline before oral tofacitinib. The protocol used for the library was the immunoSEQ multiplex PCR assay. To provide template for TCR sequencing, every sample had RNA extracted and reverse transcribed into cDNA. Held by TCRdb, this immuneACCESS table contains in-frame sequences only and omits some clones. Under half of the omission traces to an unresolved V gene where checked; the cause of the rest is unknown. This sample comprises about 150,000 clones, about 90% of them detected only once. The ten largest clonotypes hold about 14% of the sample. This material consisted of CD8+ T cells sorted from blood, taken at week 0. Receptors originate from a human donor with alopecia areata.

This chain joins TRBV2 and TRBJ1-1; D is unclear. This CDR3 spans 13 amino acids. Trimming took off 3 bases at V and 11 bases at J, with 16 bases between the two ends. Germline V gene sequence: CDR1 SNHLY, CDR2 FYNNEI. The CDR3 sequence: CASSDAGDKDAFF. The CDR3 DNA sequence: TGTGCCAGCAGTGACGCTGGAGACAAGGATGCTTTCTTT.

V is TRBV7-9 and J is TRBJ2-5; 7 bases line up with TRBD2. The junction had 7 bases not matched to a gene; V was cut back by 5 bases and J by 4 bases. The germline CDR1 and CDR2 sequences are SEHNR and FQNEAQ (reference sequence). The CDR3 spans 14 residues. This CDR3 reads CASSLGGTTETQYF. The CDR3 nucleotides read TGTGCCAGCAGCCTTGGAGGGACTACAGAGACCCAGTACTTC.

This clone was counted a few times. This chain joins TRBV29-1 and TRBJ2-1; TRBD2 aligns across 9 bases. Germline V gives CDR1 SQVTM, CDR2 ANQGSEA. The J segment lost 10 bases and the V segment lost 3 bases, leaving 7 bases of the junction unmatched. The CDR3 totals 13 residues. In DNA form, the CDR3 reads TGCAGCGTTGAGGCGCCTAGCGGGAACGAGCAGTTCTTC. Translating it yields CSVEAPSGNEQFF.

V and J are TRBV7-8 and TRBJ2-7; 9 nucleotides line up with TRBD1. This CDR3 has 18 residues. Trimming at V came to 6 bases and at J to 0 bases, leaving 15 bases not matched to a gene. Germline CDR1 is SGHVS and CDR2 is FQNEAQ. CDR3 region: CASSSNPGQGSSSYEQYF. Here the CDR3 DNA reads TGTGCCAGCAGTTCAAACCCGGGACAGGGATCTTCCTCCTACGAGCAGTACTTC.

V gene TRBV7-2 combines with J gene TRBJ2-3; D is undetermined. The germline V gene has CDR1 SGHTA and CDR2 FQGNSA. This CDR3 has 15 residues. V lost 1 base and J lost 5, with 13 bases in between. The CDR3 DNA reads TGTGCCAGCAGCTTAGTTGGCCGGTCGTTAGATACGCAGTATTTT. Translating gives CASSLVGRSLDTQYF.

This chain links TRBV29-1 with TRBJ2-7; a weak D match, TRBD2 (6 bases). Per the germline V gene, CDR1 is SQVTM and CDR2 is ANQGSEA. V shed 4 bases and J shed 3 bases, with 10 bases lying between them. CDR3 size: 12 residues. This chain's CDR3 is CSVARGDYEQYF. CDR3 nucleotide sequence: TGCAGCGTTGCGCGGGGAGACTACGAGCAGTACTTC.

A single count supports this clone. The rearrangement uses TRBV11-2 and TRBJ2-2; D gene uncertain. Trimming took off 5 bases at V and 6 bases at J, with 1 base between the two ends. This CDR3 is 10 amino acids long. Germline values: CDR1 SGHAT, CDR2 FQNNGV. The CDR3 DNA reads as TGTGCCAGCAGCGCCGGGGAGCTGTTTTTT. Translating it yields CASSAGELFF.

The rearrangement uses TRBV5-1 and TRBJ2-5; TRBD2 matches 8 bases. Trimming cost V 2 bases and J 5 bases; bases outside gene matches: 8. From germline, CDR1 is SGHRS and CDR2 YFSETQ. The length of the CDR3 is 15 residues. The CDR3 sequence: CASSFSGSMLETQYF. The CDR3 coding sequence is TGCGCCAGCAGCTTCAGCGGGAGTATGTTGGAGACCCAGTACTTC.

The rearrangement joins TRBV10-2 to TRBJ2-1; D is unclear. The CDR3 is 13 amino acids. Germline CDR1 and CDR2: WSHSY and SAAADI. Trimming pared 7 bases from V and 7 bases from J, leaving 14 bases between. The CDR3 DNA reads as TGCGCCAGCATCGAGCGCGCTAGGAATGAGCAGTTCTTC. Translating gives CASIERARNEQFF.

The chain employs TRBV4-2 and TRBJ2-1; the D gene is possibly TRBD2 (5 bases). The CDR3 sequence is 20 residues long. The ends were cut back, 0 bases at V and 0 bases at J, with 21 bases in the middle. From germline, CDR1 is LGHNA and CDR2 YNFKEQ. The DNA for the CDR3 is TGTGCCAGCAGCCAAGATCTTAATGGACTCCTGGACGGCTCCTACAATGAGCAGTTCTTC. It encodes CASSQDLNGLLDGSYNEQFF.

The genes are TRBV29-1 and TRBJ2-1; D uncertain. The CDR3 length is 11 residues. Germline CDR1 and CDR2: SQVTM and ANQGSEA. The V end was cut by 2 bases, the J end by 10 bases, with 9 bases between. The CDR3 spells CSVELRLEQFF. The CDR3 region has the DNA TGCAGCGTTGAATTAAGGTTGGAGCAGTTCTTC.

The J gene is TRBJ1-2, the V gene TRBV10-3; TRBD1 agrees at 9 bases. This CDR3 comprises 14 residues. Per the germline V gene, CDR1 is ENHRY and CDR2 is SYGVKD. The V segment lost 6 bases and the J segment 4 bases; nucleotides outside the gene matches: 6. The CDR3 sequence is CAIRGQGRTYGYTF. As DNA, the CDR3 is TGTGCCATCAGGGGACAGGGAAGGACCTATGGCTACACCTTC.

V gene TRBV6-1 combines with J gene TRBJ2-6; D tentatively fits TRBD1 or TRBD2 (6 bases each). From germline, CDR1 is MNHNS and CDR2 SASEGT. This CDR3 spans 16 amino acids. The V end lost 1 base, the J end lost 2 bases, and 9 bases lay between the germline ends. CDR3 coding DNA: TGTGCCAGCAGTGAAGAGGAGGGGGCTGGGGCCAACGTCCTGACTTTC. Protein product: CASSEEEGAGANVLTF.

This clone was seen a handful of times. The CDR3 here is CASSDQPAGTYNEQFF. CDR3 sequence (DNA): TGTGCCAGCAGTGATCAGCCGGCGGGGACCTACAATGAGCAGTTCTTC. V and J are TRBV6-1 and TRBJ2-1; a weak D match, TRBD2 (6 bases). The CDR3 is 16 amino acids. V was cut by 3 bases and J by 2 bases, with 14 bases left in between. Germline loops: CDR1 MNHNS, CDR2 SASEGT.

This chain connects TRBV13 to TRBJ1-1, with D possibly matching TRBD1 (6 bases). CDR3 length: 13 amino acids. V lost 1 base and J lost 4, with 7 bases in between. Germline CDR1 and CDR2: PRHDT and FYEKMQ (reference sequence). CDR3 amino acids: CASSLEGVTEAFF. In nucleotides, the CDR3 is TGTGCCAGCAGCTTAGAGGGGGTCACTGAAGCTTTCTTT.

The chain is built from TRBV21-1 and TRBJ2-7. TRBV21-1 is reported as a pseudogene. The CDR3 spans 14 residues. The CDR3 coding sequence is TGTGCCAGCAGCAAAGGTCGCTCATTCTACGAGCAGTACTTC. As protein: CASSKGRSFYEQYF.

Only a few counts were recorded for this clone. The rearrangement links TRBV5-1 to TRBJ2-2, with D possibly matching TRBD2 (6 bases). Trimming cost V 3 bases and J 0 bases, with 15 bases left between them. There are 17 residues in the CDR3. Germline V lookup: CDR1 SGHRS, CDR2 YFSETQ. CDR3 loop: CASSWRDRETNTGELFF. The CDR3 DNA reads as TGCGCCAGCAGCTGGCGGGACCGGGAAACGAACACCGGGGAGCTGTTTTTT.

This clone has only a few counts. The CDR3 spells CASSRSGGASGDEQYF. The CDR3 region has the DNA TGTGCCAGCAGCCGAAGCGGGGGGGCATCCGGGGACGAGCAGTACTTC. The chain uses TRBV4-2 and TRBJ2-5; 10 bases line up with TRBD2. The J call may be wrong; the DNA end is better matched by TRBJ2-7. The CDR3 covers 16 residues. Per the germline V gene, CDR1 is LGHNA and CDR2 is YNFKEQ.

The chain couples TRBV7-2 to TRBJ2-1; weak D call: TRBD2 (7 bases). This CDR3 comprises 15 residues. Germline lookup yields CDR1 SGHTA and CDR2 FQGNSA. Trimming left V 3 bases short and J 9 bases short, with 18 bases between. The CDR3 loop reads CASSFSPMGGGEQFF. The CDR3 DNA sequence: TGTGCCAGCAGCTTCTCTCCGATGGGAGGGGGTGAGCAGTTCTTC.

V and J are TRBV10-1 and TRBJ2-7; D remains ambiguous. The germline gives CDR1 WNHNN, CDR2 SYGVQD (reference sequence). The CDR3 totals 13 residues. The V and J ends lost 4 bases and 0 bases respectively, with 7 bases between them. This CDR3 is CASSGSNSYEQYF. The CDR3, as DNA: TGCGCCAGCAGTGGAAGCAACTCCTACGAGCAGTACTTC.